The rows below give T cell receptor beta chains drawn from one sample of a study of blood T cell repertoires in COVID-19. Using immunoSEQ multiplex PCR, the repertoire was profiled, and TCRdb retains in-frame clones only, with some absent. In the table there are fewer than 500,000 clones, around 87% of which are singletons. Sequenced material: PBMCs or T cells enriched from blood (not recorded which). The receptors come from a woman between 18 and 30 years old who had recovered from COVID-19. The CDR3 runs from the conserved cysteine through the conserved F or W. A D gene is named only where the DNA matches it firmly. Clone sizes are given selectively: once, few, many, or a class where the clone is expanded.

j_call v_call d_call clone_size cdr3_nt cdr3_aa
TRBJ2-2 TRBV5-8 NA NA TGTGCCAGCAGCCCGGGACTTTACACCGGGGAGCTGTTTTTT CASSPGLYTGELFF
TRBJ1-2 TRBV9 NA NA TGTGCCAGCAGCGTATCCTCGCAATTGCCGACGACTCAAACACTAAACTATGGCTACACCTTC CASSVSSQLPTTQTLNYGYTF
TRBJ2-3 TRBV5-1 NA once TGCGCCAGCAGCGCCTTATTGACTAGCACAGATACGCAGTATTTT CASSALLTSTDTQYF
TRBJ2-1 TRBV5-1 TRBD2 NA TGCGCCAGCAGTCTGGGGGCTAGCGGGGCTTACAATGAGCAGTTCTTC CASSLGASGAYNEQFF
TRBJ2-1 TRBV2 NA once TGTGCCAGCAGTATACAGGTTCTGAGCTCCTACAATGAGCAGTTCTTC CASSIQVLSSYNEQFF
TRBJ1-1 TRBV30 NA NA TGTGCCTGGAGTGTGGGTAGGGGAAGCACTGAAGCTTTCTTT CAWSVGRGSTEAFF
TRBJ2-1 TRBV9 TRBD2 NA TGTGCCAGCAGCGTAGGTGGGGGGGCCTACAATGAGCAGTTCTTC CASSVGGGAYNEQFF
TRBJ1-1 TRBV30 NA NA TGTGCCTGGAGTGGGGGGACAACTGGATCGGGAGCTTTCTTT CAWSGGTTGSGAFF
TRBJ1-6 TRBV5-4 TRBD1 NA TGTGCCAGCAGCTTTAAAGGGACAGTCCAATCACCCCTCCACTTT CASSFKGTVQSPLHF
TRBJ2-2 TRBV5-4 NA NA TGTGCCAGCAGCTTGGGAGGGTGGAACACCGGGGAGCTGTTTTTT CASSLGGWNTGELFF
TRBJ1-1 TRBV12-3/TRBV12-4 NA NA TGTGCCAGCAGTTTGGGGGGGGCAGATGAAGCTTTCTTT CASSLGGADEAFF
TRBJ1-5 TRBV19 NA NA TGTGCCAGTAGTTCCGGACAGAGCATAGGCAATTACAATCAGCCCCAGCATTTT CASSSGQSIGNYNQPQHF
TRBJ1-5 TRBV28 NA NA TGTGCCTCAGCTCGATTTGAAGGGAGCGGGAATCAGCCCCAGCATTTT CASARFEGSGNQPQHF
TRBJ1-1 TRBV6-5 NA NA TGTGCCAGCAGGCTGAAGGGAGTCACTGAAGCTTTCTTT CASRLKGVTEAFF
TRBJ1-6 TRBV4-2 TRBD1 once TGTGCCAGCAGCCGTGACAGGGCTAATTCACCCCTCCACTTT CASSRDRANSPLHF
TRBJ2-4 TRBV28 NA NA TGTGCCAGCACCAAGGGGGGGGCAGCCAAAAACATTCAGTACTTC CASTKGGAAKNIQYF
TRBJ1-5 TRBV28 TRBD1 once TGTGCCAGCAGTGTACGCACAGGGGGAAATCAGCCCCAGCATTTT CASSVRTGGNQPQHF
TRBJ1-2 TRBV11-2 TRBD1 NA TGTGCCAGCAGTTCCCCGGGACAGGGAATAAGCCATGGCTACACCTTC CASSSPGQGISHGYTF
TRBJ2-3 TRBV2 NA once TGTGCCAGCAGTTGGGTAGACACCCGTGATGGCACAGATACGCAGTATTTT CASSWVDTRDGTDTQYF
TRBJ1-4 TRBV28 NA NA TGTGCCAGCAGGCTCGCCGGACATCGAGATGAAAAACTGTTTTTT CASRLAGHRDEKLFF
TRBJ2-7 TRBV28 NA NA TGTGCCAGCAGTCCTCTTTACTACTACGAGCAGTACTTC CASSPLYYYEQYF
TRBJ2-2 TRBV5-4 TRBD1 NA TGTGCCAGCAGTCCCATCGACAGGGGGCAGGGGGAGCTGTTTTTT CASSPIDRGQGELFF
TRBJ2-5 TRBV18 NA NA TGTGCCAGCTCACCGACGAGGCAGGGAGAGACCCAGTACTTC CASSPTRQGETQYF
TRBJ1-1 TRBV28 NA NA TGTGCCAGCAGTTTAGAGGGGAGGACGAACACTGAAGCTTTCTTT CASSLEGRTNTEAFF
TRBJ1-3 TRBV12-3/TRBV12-4 NA NA TGTGCCAGCAGTTTAGGAGCTGGAAACACCATATATTTT CASSLGAGNTIYF
TRBJ2-7 TRBV19 NA NA TGTGCCAGTAGTATCAGACAGTTCTACGAGCAGTACTTC CASSIRQFYEQYF
TRBJ1-1 TRBV6-5 TRBD1 few TGTGCCAGCAGTTACTATGGACAGGGGGATTACACTGAAGCTTTCTTT CASSYYGQGDYTEAFF
TRBJ2-7 TRBV5-4 NA NA TGTGCCAGCAGCCCCGCGGCCAGGGGACCCTACGAGCAGTACTTC CASSPAARGPYEQYF
TRBJ2-2 TRBV7-8 TRBD2 NA TGTGCCAGCAGCCCTAGGGGGGCGGGACTAGCGGGAGAGAGGACCGGGGAGCTGTTTTTT CASSPRGAGLAGERTGELFF
TRBJ2-7 TRBV4-1 NA NA TGCGCCAGCAGCCAAGGACCCCCCCCAGGTTACGAGCAGTACTTC CASSQGPPPGYEQYF
TRBJ2-2 TRBV5-1 TRBD1 NA TGCGCCAGCAGCTGGGGGTTTGGACAGGGGCCCGGGGAGCTGTTTTTT CASSWGFGQGPGELFF
TRBJ1-2 TRBV19 NA NA TGTGCCAGTAGTATCCCACGGGGAGGCTACACCTTC CASSIPRGGYTF
TRBJ2-3 TRBV5-1 TRBD2 NA TGCGCCAGCAGCCCGGAGAAGCGGGGGGGCCGGTCAGATACGCAGTATTTT CASSPEKRGGRSDTQYF
TRBJ1-2 TRBV5-1 TRBD1 NA TGCGCCAGCAGCAGGGGGACAGGAGGATGGACGGGTGGCTACACCTTC CASSRGTGGWTGGYTF
TRBJ1-5 TRBV15 NA few TGTGCCACCCAAAGGGGTTTCGGACAGCCCCAGCATTTT CATQRGFGQPQHF
TRBJ2-5 TRBV28 TRBD1 NA TGTGCCAGCAGGCAGACAGGGGAACGCCAAGAGACCCAGTACTTC CASRQTGERQETQYF
TRBJ2-3 TRBV11-3 NA once TGTGCCAGCAGCTTAGGGCAGAGCACAGATACGCAGTATTTT CASSLGQSTDTQYF
TRBJ2-1 TRBV29-1 TRBD1 NA TGCAGCGTTAGACAGGGTATGAACTCCTACAATGAGCAGTTCTTC CSVRQGMNSYNEQFF